This TCR beta chain was captured in a study of beta chain features in type 1 diabetes. V trimming: 3 bases; J trimming: 7 bases; junction bases outside the gene matches: 12. The germline V gene encodes CDR1 SGHRS and CDR2 YFSETQ. The CDR3 totals 16 residues. Study-wide points: A cDNA-based sequencing approach could over-represent cells with high TCR expression. In every one of the four CD4+ subsets, TCRB CDR3s were moderately but significantly shorter in Type 1 diabetes patients. PCR might pick shorter templates more often, in the same way for patients and controls. Insertions were fewer and deletions more numerous at VDJ junctions in type 1 diabetes patients. Compared with healthy donors, patients appeared to share more similar naive, central memory and regulatory TCRB repertoires.

Sequenced material consisted of expressed TCRB transcripts (all of the isolated RNA was reverse transcribed). Measured with immunoSEQ multiplex PCR; TCRdb has only the in-frame clones, and not every one. The sample consists of about 710,000 clones, more than 13% of them appearing once. Concerning this clone: The antigen is not known.

The sequence was obtained from a young man with type 1 diabetes. The sample taken for sequencing was naive CD4+ T cells from blood. This rearrangement joins TRBV5-1 to TRBJ2-2; 7 bases are a match to TRBD1. The CDR3 region is CASSSSGGQLDGELFF. Here the CDR3 DNA reads TGCGCCAGCAGCTCAAGTGGGGGACAGCTTGACGGGGAGCTGTTTTTT. The entire variable domain, with the rest obtained from reference TRBV5-1 and TRBJ2-2, is as follows: KAGVTQTPRYLIKTRGQQVTLSCSPISGHRSVSWYQQTPGQGLQFLFEYFSETQRNKGNFPGRFSGRQFSNSRSEMNVSTLELGDSALYLCASSSSGGQLDGELFFGEGSRLTVL.